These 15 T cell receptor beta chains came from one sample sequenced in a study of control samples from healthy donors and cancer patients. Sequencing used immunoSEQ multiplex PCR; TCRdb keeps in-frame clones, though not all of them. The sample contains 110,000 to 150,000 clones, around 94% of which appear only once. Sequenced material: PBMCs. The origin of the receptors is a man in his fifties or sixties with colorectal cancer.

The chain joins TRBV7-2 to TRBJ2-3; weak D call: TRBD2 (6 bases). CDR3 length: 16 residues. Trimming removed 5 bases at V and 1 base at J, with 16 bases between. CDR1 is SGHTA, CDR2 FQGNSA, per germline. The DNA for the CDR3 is TGTGCCAGCAGCCGCGGAGGGACCGGACGCACAGATACGCAGTATTTT. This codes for CASSRGGTGRTDTQYF.

The CDR3 DNA is TGTGCCAGCAGCCAGAGGAACACTGAAGCTTTCTTT. It translates to CASSQRNTEAFF. V gene TRBV11-2 combines with J gene TRBJ1-1, with unresolved D. V was pared by 5 bases and J by 1 base, with 5 bases between. Germline V gene data show CDR1 as SGHAT and CDR2 as FQNNGV. The CDR3 totals 12 residues. The full variable domain, with the rest looked up from reference TRBV11-2 and TRBJ1-1, is EAGVAQSPRYKIIEKRQSVAFWCNPISGHATLYWYQQILGQGPKLLIQFQNNGVVDDSQLPKDRFSAERLKGVDSTLKIQPAKLEDSAVYLCASSQRNTEAFFGQGTRLTVV.

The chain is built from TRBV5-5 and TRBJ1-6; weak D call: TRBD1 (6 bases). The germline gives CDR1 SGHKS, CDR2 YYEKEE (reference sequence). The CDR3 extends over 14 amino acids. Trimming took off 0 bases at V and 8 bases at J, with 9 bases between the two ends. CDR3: CASSLEGGDSPLHF. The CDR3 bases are TGTGCCAGCAGCTTGGAGGGGGGTGATTCACCCCTCCACTTT. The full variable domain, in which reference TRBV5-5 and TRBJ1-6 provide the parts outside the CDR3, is DAGVTQSPTHLIKTRGQQVTLRCSPISGHKSVSWYQQVLGQGPQFIFQYYEKEERGRGNFPDRFSARQFPNYSSELNVNALLLGDSALYLCASSLEGGDSPLHFGNGTRLTVT.

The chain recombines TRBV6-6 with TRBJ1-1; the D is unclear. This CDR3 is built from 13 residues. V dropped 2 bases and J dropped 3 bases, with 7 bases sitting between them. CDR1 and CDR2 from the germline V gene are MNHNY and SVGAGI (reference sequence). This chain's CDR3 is CASSYRIHTEAFF. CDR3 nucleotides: TGTGCCAGCAGTTACAGAATACACACTGAAGCTTTCTTT.

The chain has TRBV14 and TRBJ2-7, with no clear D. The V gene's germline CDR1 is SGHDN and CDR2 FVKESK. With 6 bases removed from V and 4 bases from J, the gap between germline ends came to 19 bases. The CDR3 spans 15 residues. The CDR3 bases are TGTGCCAGCAGTCCAAGGATGAAAGCGCCATACGAGCAGTACTTC. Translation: CASSPRMKAPYEQYF.

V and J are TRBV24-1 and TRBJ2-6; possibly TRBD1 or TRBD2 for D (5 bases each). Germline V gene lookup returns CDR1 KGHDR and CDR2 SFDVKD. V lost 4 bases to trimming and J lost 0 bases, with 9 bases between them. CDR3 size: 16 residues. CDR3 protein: CATSDYGASGANVLTF. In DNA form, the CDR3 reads TGTGCCACCAGTGACTACGGGGCCTCTGGGGCCAACGTCCTGACTTTC.

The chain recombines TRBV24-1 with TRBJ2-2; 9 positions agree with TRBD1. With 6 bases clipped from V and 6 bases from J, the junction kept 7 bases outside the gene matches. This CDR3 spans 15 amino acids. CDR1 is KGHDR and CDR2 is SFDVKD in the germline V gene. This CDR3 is CATSSGTGSAGELFF. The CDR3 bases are TGTGCCACCAGTTCCGGGACAGGGAGTGCCGGGGAGCTGTTTTTT.

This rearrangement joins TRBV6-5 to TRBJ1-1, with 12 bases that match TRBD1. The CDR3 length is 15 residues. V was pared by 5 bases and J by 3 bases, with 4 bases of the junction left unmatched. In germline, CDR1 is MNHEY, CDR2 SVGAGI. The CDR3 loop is CASSRGTGGYTEAFF. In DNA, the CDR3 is TGTGCCAGCAGTCGGGGGACAGGGGGCTACACTGAAGCTTTCTTT.

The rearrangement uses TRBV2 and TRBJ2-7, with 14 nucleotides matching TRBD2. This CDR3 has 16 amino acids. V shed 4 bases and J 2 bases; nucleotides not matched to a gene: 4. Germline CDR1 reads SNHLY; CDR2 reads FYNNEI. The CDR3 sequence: CASSGGLAGAPYEQYF. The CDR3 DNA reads TGTGCCAGCAGTGGGGGACTAGCGGGGGCCCCCTACGAGCAGTACTTC.

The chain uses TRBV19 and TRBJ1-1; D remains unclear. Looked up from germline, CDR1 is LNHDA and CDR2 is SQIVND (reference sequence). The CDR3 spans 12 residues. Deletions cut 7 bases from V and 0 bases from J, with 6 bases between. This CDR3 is CASTNMNTEAFF. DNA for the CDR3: TGTGCCAGTACCAACATGAACACTGAAGCTTTCTTT.

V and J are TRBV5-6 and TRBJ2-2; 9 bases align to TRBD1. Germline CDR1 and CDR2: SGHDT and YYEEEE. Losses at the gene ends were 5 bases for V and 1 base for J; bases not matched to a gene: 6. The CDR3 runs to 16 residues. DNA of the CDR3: TGTGCCAGCAGGGACGGACAGGGGTGGAACACCGGGGAGCTGTTTTTT. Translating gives CASRDGQGWNTGELFF.

The chain's CDR3 is CASSPRGGVGGYTF. The CDR3 DNA reads as TGTGCCAGCAGCCCCAGAGGGGGGGTAGGCGGCTACACCTTC. The V call is TRBV7-8, the J call TRBJ1-2; TRBD1 is a possible D gene (6 bases). The CDR3 covers 14 residues. Per germline, CDR1 SGHVS and CDR2 FQNEAQ. Deletions cut 5 bases from V and 8 bases from J, with 18 bases between.

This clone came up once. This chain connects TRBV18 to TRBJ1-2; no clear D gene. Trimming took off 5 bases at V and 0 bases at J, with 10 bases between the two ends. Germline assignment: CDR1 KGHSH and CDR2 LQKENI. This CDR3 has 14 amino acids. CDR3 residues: CASSTDGPNYGYTF. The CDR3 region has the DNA TGTGCCAGCTCAACGGACGGTCCTAACTATGGCTACACCTTC.

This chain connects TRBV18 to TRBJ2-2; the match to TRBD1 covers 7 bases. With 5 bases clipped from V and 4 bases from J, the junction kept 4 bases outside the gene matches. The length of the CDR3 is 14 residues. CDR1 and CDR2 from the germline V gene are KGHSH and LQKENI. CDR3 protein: CASSKTGVTGELFF. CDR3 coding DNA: TGTGCCAGCTCAAAAACAGGGGTCACCGGGGAGCTGTTTTTT.

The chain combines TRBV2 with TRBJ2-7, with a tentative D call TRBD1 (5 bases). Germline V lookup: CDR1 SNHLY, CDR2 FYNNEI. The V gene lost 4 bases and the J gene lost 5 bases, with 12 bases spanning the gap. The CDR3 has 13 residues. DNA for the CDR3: TGTGCCAGCAGTGTCGAAGGGGCCCACGAGCAGTACTTC. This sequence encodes CASSVEGAHEQYF.